These 29 T cell receptor beta chains were sequenced from one sample in a study of blood T cells in healthy people across ages. The authors ran a second PCR of about 7 to 12 cycles using a sample-barcoded 5' primer and a J-beta primer mix. From the 5' RACE reads, TCRdb called clonotypes with MiXCR, one entry per CDR3 protein. The table has roughly 730,000 distinct CDR3 sequences, about 61% seen once. The specimen sequenced was blood. Receptors were obtained from a man in his forties in good health.

This clonotype has only a few counts. The genes are TRBV7-9 and TRBJ2-6; D is uncertain. The CDR3 runs 15 residues. The germline V gene has CDR1 SEHNR and CDR2 FQNEAQ (reference sequence). The V and J ends lost 5 bases and 1 base respectively, with 9 bases between them. CDR3 sequence: CASSEIRSGANVLTF. CDR3 sequence (DNA): TGTGCCAGCAGCGAGATAAGATCTGGGGCCAACGTCCTGACTTTC. The variable domain in full, with the rest retrieved from reference TRBV7-9 and TRBJ2-6, is DTGVSQNPRHKITKRGQNVTFRCDPISEHNRLYWYRQTLGQGPEFLTYFQNEAQLEKSRLLSDRFSAERPKGSFSTLEIQRTEQGDSAMYLCASSEIRSGANVLTFGAGSRLTVL.

The CDR3 region has the DNA TGCGCCAGCAGCTTGGCTGCAGAAATGAACACTGAAGCTTTCTTT. It is translated as CASSLAAEMNTEAFF. The chain recombines TRBV5-1 with TRBJ1-1, with D unresolved. V lost 0 bases and J 0 bases, leaving 9 bases between the germline ends. CDR1 SGHRS and CDR2 YFSETQ come from the germline V gene. The CDR3 loop spans 15 amino acids.

This clonotype was observed a few times. A read error may account for a junction end that differs from germline. The V and J genes are TRBV14 and TRBJ2-1; D is uncertain. In germline, CDR1 is SGHDN, CDR2 FVKESK. This CDR3 has 12 residues. For the CDR3, the DNA is TGTACCAGCAGCCTCGAGGACAATGAGCAGTTCTTC. This encodes CTSSLEDNEQFF.

The chain has TRBV4-1 and TRBJ2-1, with 8 positions matching TRBD2. Germline V gene lookup returns CDR1 MGHRA and CDR2 YSYEKL. The CDR3 extends over 16 amino acids. V trimming: 4 bases; J trimming: 0 bases; junction bases outside the gene matches: 5. DNA of the CDR3: TGCGCCAGCAGCCCCACTAGCGGAACCTCCTACAATGAGCAGTTCTTC. Translated: CASSPTSGTSYNEQFF.

The chain recombines TRBV6-2 or TRBV6-3 with TRBJ2-7; D gene uncertain. The V end lost 2 bases, the J end lost 5 bases, and 10 bases lay between the germline ends. Germline loops: CDR1 MNHEY, CDR2 SVGEGT. The CDR3 loop spans 13 amino acids. In nucleotides, the CDR3 is TGTGCCAGCAGTTACAATGCAGTCCACGAGCAGTACTTC. Translating gives CASSYNAVHEQYF.

At least ten counts were recorded for this clonotype. CDR3: CSARDESRGEADTQYF. The DNA for the CDR3 is TGCAGTGCTAGAGATGAAAGTAGGGGGGAAGCAGATACGCAGTATTTT. The V gene is TRBV20-1, the J gene TRBJ2-3; D may match TRBD1 or TRBD2 (6 bases each). Trimming pared 0 bases from V and 4 bases from J, leaving 17 bases between. The germline V gene encodes CDR1 DFQATT and CDR2 SNEGSKA (reference sequence). This CDR3 contains 16 residues.

This chain links TRBV29-1 with TRBJ2-7; D is unresolved. Trimming left V 4 bases short and J 7 bases short, with 17 bases between. The CDR3 runs to 13 residues. Germline CDR1 is SQVTM and CDR2 is ANQGSEA. CDR3 DNA sequence: TGCAGCGTTGGTACCCCTCCCGTAACAGAGCAGTACTTC. It specifies CSVGTPPVTEQYF.

In its sample, this clonotype was seen a few times. This sequence joins TRBV15 and TRBJ1-1; no reliable D call. The CDR3 has 15 residues. Germline V gene lookup returns CDR1 LNHNV and CDR2 YYDKDF (reference sequence). The ends were cut back, 0 bases at V and 2 bases at J, with 10 bases in the middle. This CDR3 reads CATSRESKVNTEAFF. The CDR3 DNA reads TGTGCCACCAGCAGAGAATCGAAAGTTAACACTGAAGCTTTCTTT. The whole variable domain, filled in from reference TRBV15 and TRBJ1-1, reads DAMVIQNPRYQVTQFGKPVTLSCSQTLNHNVMYWYQQKSSQAPKLLFHYYDKDFNNEADTPDNFQSRRPNTSFCFLDIRSPGLGDTAMYLCATSRESKVNTEAFFGQGTRLTVV.

This clonotype was seen a handful of times. The J gene is TRBJ1-5, the V gene TRBV5-1; unclear D gene. The V gene lost 2 bases and the J gene lost 7 bases, with 10 bases spanning the gap. The CDR3 sequence is 13 residues long. CDR1 is SGHRS, CDR2 YFSETQ, per germline. The CDR3: CASSFSGGQPQHF. CDR3 nucleotides: TGCGCCAGCAGCTTTTCCGGTGGGCAGCCCCAGCATTTT.

This clonotype was seen only a few times. The germline gene is not matched at one end of the junction; a read error may be the cause. For the CDR3, the DNA is TGTGCCAGCAGCGTAGCGGGAATTAATGAGCAGTTCTTC. It encodes CASSVAGINEQFF. The chain carries TRBV7-9 and TRBJ2-1, with TRBD2 matching 8 bases. CDR1 and CDR2 from the germline V gene are SEHNR and FQNEAQ (reference sequence). This CDR3 has 13 amino acids.

For the CDR3, the DNA is TGTGCCAGCAGATATACTAGCGGGAGGTACCAAGAGACCCAGTACTTC. Protein product: CASRYTSGRYQETQYF. This chain joins TRBV3-1 and TRBJ2-5, with 12 bases lining up with TRBD2. Germline V gene data show CDR1 as LGHDT and CDR2 as YNNKEL (reference sequence). This CDR3 has 16 residues. V lost 6 bases, J lost 0 bases, and 5 bases stayed unmatched.

The chain employs TRBV29-1 and TRBJ1-2; D is unclear. Germline lookup yields CDR1 SQVTM and CDR2 ANQGSEA. The CDR3 has 17 residues. V lost 0 bases and J 4 bases, leaving 21 bases between the germline ends. The DNA for the CDR3 is TGCAGCGTTGAAGATCGGCAGGACCCCCGAGGGCTCTATGGCTACACCTTC. Amino acid sequence: CSVEDRQDPRGLYGYTF. Combining the CDR3 with reference TRBV29-1 and TRBJ1-2 gives the whole variable domain SAVISQKPSRDICQRGTSLTIQCQVDSQVTMMFWYRQQPGQSLTLIATANQGSEATYESGFVIDKFPISRPNLTFSTLTVSNMSPEDSSIYLCSVEDRQDPRGLYGYTFGSGTRLTVV.

Comments on this clonotype: Germline is not matched at one junction end, which may reflect a read error. The chain combines TRBV12-3 or TRBV12-4 with TRBJ1-2; 11 nucleotides agree with TRBD1. The CDR3 extends over 15 amino acids. The CDR3 region is CASSQMKGQGEGYTF. The CDR3 bases are TGTGCCAGCAGTCAGATGAAGGGACAGGGGGAAGGCTACACTTTC.

V and J are TRBV18 and TRBJ1-4, with D maybe TRBD1 (6 bases). This CDR3 spans 14 amino acids. CDR1 is KGHSH and CDR2 is LQKENI in the germline V gene. The ends were cut back, 2 bases at V and 7 bases at J, with 11 bases in the middle. CDR3 loop: CASSPAGTSEKLFF. As DNA, the CDR3 is TGTGCCAGCTCACCAGCAGGGACAAGTGAAAAACTGTTTTTT.

The V call is TRBV4-3, the J call TRBJ2-3, with TRBD2 identical over 13 bases. The V and J ends lost 0 bases and 2 bases, in that order; junction bases with no gene match: 8. CDR3 length equals 19 residues. Germline CDR1 LGHNA, CDR2 YSLEER. For the CDR3, the DNA is TGCGCCAGCAGCCAAGACTCGGGGGGACTAGCGGGACTCACAGATACGCAGTATTTT. This translates into CASSQDSGGLAGLTDTQYF.

The rearrangement uses TRBV6-5 and TRBJ2-3; D is possibly TRBD2 (5 bases). CDR1 and CDR2 (germline): MNHEY, SVGAGI. This CDR3 is built from 15 residues. V dropped 6 bases and J dropped 5 bases, with 18 bases sitting between them. The CDR3 protein is CASSSPGLRGDTQYF. The CDR3, as DNA: TGTGCCAGCAGCTCACCGGGCCTCCGGGGAGATACGCAGTATTTT.

This clonotype was picked up one time. This rearrangement joins TRBV20-1 to TRBJ2-7; 13 bases are a match to TRBD2. Germline V gene lookup returns CDR1 DFQATT and CDR2 SNEGSKA (reference sequence). After removal of 4 bases from V and 5 bases from J, the junction contained 5 bases not matched to a gene. The CDR3 runs 14 residues. This CDR3 is CSAKPGLAGNEQYF. CDR3 DNA: TGCAGTGCTAAGCCGGGACTAGCGGGGAACGAGCAGTACTTC.

This clonotype occurred many times. J is TRBJ2-3 and V is TRBV7-2, with D perhaps matching TRBD1 or TRBD2 (5 bases each). The CDR3 has 14 residues. CDR1 is SGHTA and CDR2 is FQGNSA in the germline V gene. V was trimmed by 1 base and J by 5 bases, leaving 10 bases between them. CDR3 sequence: CASSLGRGEDTQYF. Written as DNA, the CDR3 is TGTGCCAGCAGCTTAGGGAGAGGGGAAGATACGCAGTATTTT.

V usage is TRBV27 and J usage is TRBJ2-7; 8 bases agree with TRBD1. CDR1 is MNHEY and CDR2 is SMNVEV in the germline V gene (reference sequence). The CDR3 length is 14 residues. Trimming at V came to 5 bases and at J to 10 bases, leaving 13 bases not matched to a gene. The CDR3 protein is CASSPGTGLTAQYF. The CDR3 nucleotides read TGTGCCAGCAGTCCGGGGACAGGCTTAACGGCCCAGTACTTC.

Turning to this clonotype: Germline is not matched at one junction end, which may reflect a read error. The chain combines TRBV9 with TRBJ2-3; 9 nucleotides align to TRBD1. The CDR3 is 16 residues long. Germline CDR1 and CDR2: SGDLS and YYNGEE. Here the CDR3 reads CASSAGQGGISYTQYF. The CDR3 DNA reads as TGTGCCAGTAGCGCGGGACAGGGCGGGATCTCGTATACGCAGTATTTT.

The rearrangement links TRBV18 to TRBJ2-1, with a weak D call TRBD2 (5 bases). V dropped 3 bases and J dropped 15 bases, with 24 bases sitting between them. The CDR3 extends over 15 amino acids. Germline CDR1 is KGHSH and CDR2 is LQKENI. CDR3 coding DNA: TGTGCCAGCTCACCCGGTGTCGCGGAGGACCGCAAGGGGTTCTTC. This gives the protein CASSPGVAEDRKGFF.

This clonotype occurred a few times. V usage is TRBV7-2 and J usage is TRBJ2-3, with D perhaps matching TRBD2 (5 bases). Trimming pared 4 bases from V and 2 bases from J, leaving 13 bases between. The CDR3 is 15 residues long. Germline assignment: CDR1 SGHTA and CDR2 FQGNSA. The CDR3 reads CASSSTRVVTDTQYF. The CDR3 coding sequence is TGTGCCAGCAGCTCTACTAGGGTTGTCACAGATACGCAGTATTTT.

V gene TRBV6-2 or TRBV6-3 combines with J gene TRBJ2-2; 8 nucleotides align to TRBD2. V lost 5 bases, J lost 6 bases, and 11 bases stayed unmatched. The CDR3 totals 16 residues. Germline CDR1 and CDR2: MNHEY and SVGEGT. The CDR3 sequence is CASSPPGLESPGELFF. CDR3 bases: TGTGCCAGCAGTCCTCCGGGACTAGAGAGTCCCGGGGAGCTGTTTTTT.

Of note for this clonotype: This may be a read error, as it is one base from a much larger clone. The chain has TRBV29-1 and TRBJ2-5; D might be TRBD1 (6 bases). Between the trimmed V and J ends, which lost 1 base and 4 bases, there was a span of 19 bases. The CDR3 has 16 amino acids. Germline V gene lookup returns CDR1 SQVTM and CDR2 ANQGSEA. CDR3 nucleotides: TGCAGCGTTGAAGGGGGGCCGGGATCCAGTGGAGAGACCCAGTACTTC. Encoded protein: CSVEGGPGSSGETQYF.

The V call is TRBV7-6, the J call TRBJ1-6; TRBD1 aligns across 7 bases. The germline V gene encodes CDR1 SGHVS and CDR2 FNYEAQ. After removal of 8 bases from V and 6 bases from J, the junction contained 7 bases not matched to a gene. The CDR3 is 14 amino acids. The CDR3 region is CASGRDRVNSPLHF. CDR3 nucleotide sequence: TGTGCCAGCGGGCGGGACAGAGTTAATTCACCCCTCCACTTT.

In its sample, this clonotype was seen a few times. This rearrangement joins TRBV4-3 to TRBJ1-2, with a tentative D call TRBD1 (6 bases). The V end was cut by 4 bases, the J end by 4 bases, with 13 bases between. Germline V gene sequence: CDR1 LGHNA, CDR2 YSLEER. This CDR3 is built from 14 residues. The CDR3 sequence: CASSPQGVGYGYTF. CDR3 DNA: TGCGCCAGCAGCCCACAGGGTGTGGGCTATGGCTACACCTTC.

This sequence joins TRBV12-3 or TRBV12-4 and TRBJ2-1, with TRBD1 matching 9 bases. The V segment lost 5 bases and the J segment 8 bases; nucleotides outside the gene matches: 4. The length of the CDR3 is 13 residues. The CDR3 sequence: CASSTDRGYEQFF. The CDR3 nucleotides are TGTGCCAGCAGTACGGACAGGGGTTATGAGCAGTTCTTC.

The rearrangement joins TRBV4-3 to TRBJ2-7; D gene ambiguous. The CDR3 totals 14 residues. Trimming removed 1 base at V and 2 bases at J, with 9 bases between. Germline V gene data show CDR1 as LGHNA and CDR2 as YSLEER. Here the CDR3 DNA reads TGCGCCAGCAGCCAAGGGGTGGCGGCCTACGAGCAGTACTTC. It translates to CASSQGVAAYEQYF.

This chain joins TRBV12-3 or TRBV12-4 and TRBJ1-5, with 12 nucleotides matching TRBD1. There are 16 residues in the CDR3. V lost 6 bases to trimming and J lost 6 bases; unmatched junction nucleotides: 9. Here the CDR3 reads CASSPIGTGGVQPQHF. CDR3 in DNA: TGTGCCAGCAGCCCTATCGGGACAGGGGGCGTTCAGCCCCAGCATTTT.